One and the same sample provided the 7 T cell receptor beta chains below, sequenced in a study of human T cells and chemical hapten exposure. Time point here: patch test 1, 2 weeks after DPC sensitization. This sample's treatment: therapeutic diphenylcyclopropenone sensitization with weekly scalp DPC. TCRdb re-derived calls from the RACE reads in MiXCR, one entry per CDR3 protein. This table has 90,000 or so distinct CDR3 sequences, roughly 10% appearing once. Source: whole blood, taken in connection with sensitization to the hapten diphenylcyclopropenone (DPC). The receptors were gathered from a man in his forties with alopecia areata. Some clones in this sample may be carry-over from other donors' samples.

The rearrangement joins TRBV19 to TRBJ2-5; maybe TRBD2 (6 bases). From germline, CDR1 is LNHDA and CDR2 SQIVND (reference sequence). V gave up 6 bases and J gave up 3 bases, with 11 bases separating them. The CDR3 has 13 residues. CDR3 region: CASRNGGKETQYF. The CDR3 DNA reads TGTGCCAGTAGAAATGGAGGGAAAGAGACCCAGTACTTC.

This chain links TRBV20-1 with TRBJ1-5; D remains ambiguous. Germline CDR1 reads DFQATT; CDR2 reads SNEGSKA (reference sequence). Trimming took 3 bases from V and 6 from J, leaving 15 bases between them. CDR3 length: 14 residues. The CDR3 DNA sequence: TGCAGTGCTAGGGAACTCCCGGTGGGTCAGCCCCAGCATTTT. Translating it yields CSARELPVGQPQHF.

V and J are TRBV7-2 and TRBJ2-1; 9 nucleotides line up with TRBD1. Germline CDR1 is SGHTA and CDR2 is FQGNSA. The ends lost 0 bases at V and 7 bases at J; junction bases unmatched: 7. CDR3 length: 16 residues. CDR3 sequence: CASSLAIQGAGNEQFF. CDR3 nucleotide sequence: TGTGCCAGCAGCTTAGCAATACAGGGGGCGGGTAATGAGCAGTTCTTC.

The rearrangement links TRBV7-9 to TRBJ2-7; the D gene is possibly TRBD2 (5 bases). The CDR3 runs to 14 residues. Germline lookup yields CDR1 SEHNR and CDR2 FQNEAQ (reference sequence). Trimming pared 0 bases from V and 0 bases from J, leaving 6 bases between. CDR3: CASSLALASYEQYF. Written as DNA, the CDR3 is TGTGCCAGCAGCTTAGCTCTAGCCTCCTACGAGCAGTACTTC. Full variable domain (remainder filled in from reference TRBV7-9 and TRBJ2-7): DTGVSQNPRHKITKRGQNVTFRCDPISEHNRLYWYRQTLGQGPEFLTYFQNEAQLEKSRLLSDRFSAERPKGSFSTLEIQRTEQGDSAMYLCASSLALASYEQYFGPGTRLTVT.

The chain is built from TRBV20-1 and TRBJ2-7; 9 bases agree with TRBD1. Trimming at V came to 4 bases and at J to 5 bases, leaving 6 bases not matched to a gene. This CDR3 region has 13 residues. The germline gives CDR1 DFQATT, CDR2 SNEGSKA (reference sequence). The CDR3: CSAKRGQGHEQYF. The CDR3 DNA is TGCAGTGCTAAAAGGGGACAGGGCCACGAGCAGTACTTC.

This rearrangement joins TRBV18 to TRBJ2-3; D not certain. Per germline, CDR1 KGHSH and CDR2 LQKENI. V was clipped by 3 bases and J by 6 bases, with 7 bases between them. CDR3 length equals 12 residues. CDR3 coding DNA: TGTGCCAGCTCACCCCTGCCGGATACGCAGTATTTT. Translating gives CASSPLPDTQYF.

This clonotype has only a few counts. The V gene is TRBV5-1, the J gene TRBJ2-2, with 8 bases fitting TRBD2. The CDR3 consists of 16 residues. In germline, CDR1 is SGHRS, CDR2 YFSETQ. V gave up 0 bases and J gave up 6 bases; unmatched junction bases: 7. As DNA, the CDR3 is TGCGCCAGCAGCTTGGGAGCGGGAGTATACTCCGGGGAGCTGTTTTTT. This encodes CASSLGAGVYSGELFF.